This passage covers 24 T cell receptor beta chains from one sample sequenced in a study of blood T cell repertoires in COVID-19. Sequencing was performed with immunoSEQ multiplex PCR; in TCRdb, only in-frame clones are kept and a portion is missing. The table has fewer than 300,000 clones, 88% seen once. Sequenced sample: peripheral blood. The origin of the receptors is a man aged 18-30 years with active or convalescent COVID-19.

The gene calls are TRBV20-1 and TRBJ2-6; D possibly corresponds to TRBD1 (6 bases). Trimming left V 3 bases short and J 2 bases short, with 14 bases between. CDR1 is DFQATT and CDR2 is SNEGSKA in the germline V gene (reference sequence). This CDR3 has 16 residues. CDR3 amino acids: CSASNPPGAGANVLTF. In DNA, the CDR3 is TGCAGTGCTAGTAATCCCCCAGGGGCTGGGGCCAACGTCCTGACTTTC.

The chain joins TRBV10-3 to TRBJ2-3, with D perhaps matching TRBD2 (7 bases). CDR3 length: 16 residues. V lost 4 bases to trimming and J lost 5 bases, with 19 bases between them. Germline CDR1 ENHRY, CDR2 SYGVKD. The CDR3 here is CAISVSEGGPLDTQYF. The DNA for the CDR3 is TGTGCCATCAGTGTATCCGAGGGGGGGCCCCTAGATACGCAGTATTTT.

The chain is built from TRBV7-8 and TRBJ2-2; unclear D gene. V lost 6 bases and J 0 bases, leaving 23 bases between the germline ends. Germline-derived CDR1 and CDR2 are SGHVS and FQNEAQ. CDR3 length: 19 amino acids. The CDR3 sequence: CASSSTTPDLLTNTGELFF. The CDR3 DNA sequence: TGTGCCAGCAGTTCCACTACTCCTGACCTTTTGACGAACACCGGGGAGCTGTTTTTT.

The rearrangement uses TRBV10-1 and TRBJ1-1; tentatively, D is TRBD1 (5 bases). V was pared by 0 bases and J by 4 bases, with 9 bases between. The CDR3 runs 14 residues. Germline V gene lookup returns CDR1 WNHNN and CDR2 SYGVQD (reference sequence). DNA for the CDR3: TGCGCCAGCAGTGAGTCTTCAGGGTCCACTGAAGCTTTCTTT. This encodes CASSESSGSTEAFF.

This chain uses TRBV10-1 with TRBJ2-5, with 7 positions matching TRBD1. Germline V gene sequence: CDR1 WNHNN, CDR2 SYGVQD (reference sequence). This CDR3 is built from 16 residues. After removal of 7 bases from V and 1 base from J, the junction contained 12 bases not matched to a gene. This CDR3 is CASTFYPRGSQETQYF. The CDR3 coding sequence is TGCGCCAGCACATTCTACCCCAGGGGGAGCCAAGAGACCCAGTACTTC.

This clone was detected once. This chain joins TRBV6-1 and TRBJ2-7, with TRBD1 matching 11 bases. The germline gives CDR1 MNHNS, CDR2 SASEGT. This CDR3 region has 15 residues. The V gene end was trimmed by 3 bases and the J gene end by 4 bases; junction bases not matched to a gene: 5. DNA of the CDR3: TGTGCCAGCAGTGATACCGGGACAGGGGGATACGAGCAGTACTTC. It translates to CASSDTGTGGYEQYF.

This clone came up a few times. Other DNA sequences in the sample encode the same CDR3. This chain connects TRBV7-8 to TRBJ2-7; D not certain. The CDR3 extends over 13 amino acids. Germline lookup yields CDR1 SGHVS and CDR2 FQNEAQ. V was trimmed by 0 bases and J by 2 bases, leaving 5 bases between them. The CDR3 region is CASSLASAYEQYF. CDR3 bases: TGTGCCAGCAGCTTAGCTTCTGCCTACGAGCAGTACTTC.

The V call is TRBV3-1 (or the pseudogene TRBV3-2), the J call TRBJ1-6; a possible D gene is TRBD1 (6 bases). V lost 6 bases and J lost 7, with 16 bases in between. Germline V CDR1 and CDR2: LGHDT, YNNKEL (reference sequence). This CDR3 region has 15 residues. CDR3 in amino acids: CASSPGTMANSPLHF. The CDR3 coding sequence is TGTGCCAGCAGTCCCGGGACAATGGCGAATTCACCCCTCCACTTT.

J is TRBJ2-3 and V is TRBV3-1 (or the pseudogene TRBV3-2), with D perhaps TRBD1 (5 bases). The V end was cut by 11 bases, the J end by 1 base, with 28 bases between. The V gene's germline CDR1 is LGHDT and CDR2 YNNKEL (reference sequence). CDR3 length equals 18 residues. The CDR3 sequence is CAASGQTIGSAGTDTQYF. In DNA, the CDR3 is TGTGCCGCCTCTGGACAAACAATCGGCAGCGCGGGCACAGATACGCAGTATTTT.

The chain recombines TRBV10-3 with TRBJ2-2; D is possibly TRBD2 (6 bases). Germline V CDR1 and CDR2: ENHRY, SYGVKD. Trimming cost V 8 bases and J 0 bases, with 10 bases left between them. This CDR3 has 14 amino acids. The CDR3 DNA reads TGTGCCATCGCGGGAAATGCGAACACCGGGGAGCTGTTTTTT. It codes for CAIAGNANTGELFF.

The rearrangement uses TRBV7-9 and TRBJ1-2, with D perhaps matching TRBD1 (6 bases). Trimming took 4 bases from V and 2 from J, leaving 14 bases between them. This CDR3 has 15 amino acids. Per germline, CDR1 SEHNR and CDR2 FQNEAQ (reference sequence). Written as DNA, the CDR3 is TGTGCCAGCAGCTCACCACAGGGTTTCAACTATGGCTACACCTTC. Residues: CASSSPQGFNYGYTF.

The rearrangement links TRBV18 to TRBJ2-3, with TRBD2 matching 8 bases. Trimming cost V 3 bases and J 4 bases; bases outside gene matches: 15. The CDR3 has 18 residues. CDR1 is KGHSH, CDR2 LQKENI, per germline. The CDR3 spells CASSPAIRRGGGADTQYF. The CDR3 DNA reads TGTGCCAGCTCACCGGCGATCCGACGGGGGGGCGGCGCAGATACGCAGTATTTT.

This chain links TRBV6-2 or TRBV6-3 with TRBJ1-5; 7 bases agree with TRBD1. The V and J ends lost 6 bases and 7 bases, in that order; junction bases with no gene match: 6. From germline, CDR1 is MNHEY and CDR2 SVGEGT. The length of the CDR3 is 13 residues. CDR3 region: CASSPTGNQPQHF. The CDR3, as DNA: TGTGCCAGCAGCCCGACAGGGAACCAGCCCCAGCATTTT.

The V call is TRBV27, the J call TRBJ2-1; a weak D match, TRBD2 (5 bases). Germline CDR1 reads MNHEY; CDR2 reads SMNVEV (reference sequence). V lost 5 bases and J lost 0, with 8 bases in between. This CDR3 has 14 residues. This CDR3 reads CASSSGYSYNEQFF. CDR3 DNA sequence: TGTGCCAGCAGTAGCGGCTACTCCTACAATGAGCAGTTCTTC.

In nucleotides, the CDR3 is TGTGCCAGCAGTTCCTTCGACAGGGGATACGAAAAACTGTTTTTT. Its protein product is CASSSFDRGYEKLFF. This chain joins TRBV7-9 and TRBJ1-4; 8 bases agree with TRBD1. Germline V lookup: CDR1 SEHNR, CDR2 FQNEAQ (reference sequence). This CDR3 has 15 amino acids. V was clipped by 6 bases and J by 8 bases; unmatched bases: 11. The full variable domain, in which reference TRBV7-9 and TRBJ1-4 provide the parts outside the CDR3, is DTGVSQNPRHKITKRGQNVTFRCDPISEHNRLYWYRQTLGQGPEFLTYFQNEAQLEKSRLLSDRFSAERPKGSFSTLEIQRTEQGDSAMYLCASSSFDRGYEKLFFGSGTQLSVL.

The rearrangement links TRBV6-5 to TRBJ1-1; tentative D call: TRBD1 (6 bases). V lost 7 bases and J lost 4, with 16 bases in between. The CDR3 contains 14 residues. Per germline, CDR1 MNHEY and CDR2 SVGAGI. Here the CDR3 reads CASTRGGGGTEAFF. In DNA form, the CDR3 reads TGTGCCAGCACCAGGGGCGGGGGGGGCACTGAAGCTTTCTTT.

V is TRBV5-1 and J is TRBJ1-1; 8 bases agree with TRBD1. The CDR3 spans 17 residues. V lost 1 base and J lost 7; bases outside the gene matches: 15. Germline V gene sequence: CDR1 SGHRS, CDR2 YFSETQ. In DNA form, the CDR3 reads TGCGCCAGCAGCTTGAGTGGCAGGGGGCCCCGGCGAGGTGAAGCTTTCTTT. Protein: CASSLSGRGPRRGEAFF.

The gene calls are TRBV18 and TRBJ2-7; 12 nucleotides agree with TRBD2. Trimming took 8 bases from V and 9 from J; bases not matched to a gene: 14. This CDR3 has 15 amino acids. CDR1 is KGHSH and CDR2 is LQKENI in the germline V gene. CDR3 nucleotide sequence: TGTGCCAGCCTGACTAGCGGGGGCCCCCTCGATCGGCAGTACTTC. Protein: CASLTSGGPLDRQYF.

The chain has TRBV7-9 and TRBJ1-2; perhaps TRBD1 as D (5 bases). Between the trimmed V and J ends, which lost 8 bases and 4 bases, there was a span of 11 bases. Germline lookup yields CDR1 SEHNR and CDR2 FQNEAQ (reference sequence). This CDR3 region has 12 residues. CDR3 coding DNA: TGTGCCAGCGAAGACAGCTCCTATGGCTACACCTTC. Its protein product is CASEDSSYGYTF.

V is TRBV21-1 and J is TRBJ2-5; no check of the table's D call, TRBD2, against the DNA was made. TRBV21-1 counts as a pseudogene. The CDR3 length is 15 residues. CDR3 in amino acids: CASSKAGEGLETQYF. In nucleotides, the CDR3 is TGTGCCAGCAGCAAAGCCGGGGAGGGTTTAGAGACCCAGTACTTC.

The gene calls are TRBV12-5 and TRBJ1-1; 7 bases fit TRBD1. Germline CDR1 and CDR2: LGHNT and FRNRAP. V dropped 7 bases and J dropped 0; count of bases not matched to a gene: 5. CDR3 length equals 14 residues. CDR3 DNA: TGTGCTAGTGCGGTGACAGGGATGAACACTGAAGCTTTCTTT. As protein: CASAVTGMNTEAFF.

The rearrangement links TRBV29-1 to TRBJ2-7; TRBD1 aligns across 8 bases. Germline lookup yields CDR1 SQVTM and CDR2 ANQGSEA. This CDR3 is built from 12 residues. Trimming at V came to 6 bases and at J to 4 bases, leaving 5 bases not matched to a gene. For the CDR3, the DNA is TGCAGCGTCTCCGGACAGGGATACGAGCAGTACTTC. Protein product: CSVSGQGYEQYF.

The CDR3 here is CASSLGTLREAFF. The CDR3 coding sequence is TGTGCCAGCAGCTTAGGGACTCTACGGGAAGCTTTCTTT. This rearrangement joins TRBV7-3 to TRBJ1-1, with D possibly being TRBD1 (5 bases). V was pared by 2 bases and J by 8 bases, with 12 bases between. CDR1 and CDR2 from the germline V gene are SGHTA and FQGTGA. The CDR3 is 13 amino acids.

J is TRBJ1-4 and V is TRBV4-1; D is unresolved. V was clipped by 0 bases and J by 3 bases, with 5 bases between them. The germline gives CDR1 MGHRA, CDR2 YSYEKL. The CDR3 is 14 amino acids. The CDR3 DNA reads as TGCGCCAGCAGCCAAGACGGAGCTAATGAAAAACTGTTTTTT. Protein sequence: CASSQDGANEKLFF.